This T cell receptor beta chain emerged from a study of shared clonotypes between healthy human individuals. Overall study: Each donor's CD8 memory used one plate, CD8 naive two, each CD4 subset three. The study, taken as a whole, reports: Incompleteness in sorted-subset sequencing, despite large depth, was shown by rarefaction.

Measured with immunoSEQ multiplex PCR; TCRdb has only the in-frame clones, and not every one. This sample has hundreds of thousands of clones, with roughly 98% found just once. In germline, CDR1 is MNHEY, CDR2 SMNVEV (reference sequence). The CDR3 is made up of 14 amino acids. V lost 3 bases and J lost 4; bases outside the gene matches: 2. It was CD45RO-negative cells, positively selected for CCR7, that made up naive CD8 cells, with terminally differentiated effector memory CD45RA+ cells excluded. About this clone: Antigen specificity is unknown.

The chain recombines TRBV27 with TRBJ2-7, with 11 bases matching TRBD2. Material: naive CD8+ T cells sorted from blood. The receptor was derived from a man aged 25-45 years in good health. The CDR3 here is CASSFRTSGYEQYF. CDR3 nucleotide sequence: TGTGCCAGCAGTTTCCGGACTAGCGGGTACGAGCAGTACTTC.